A selection of T cell receptor beta chains follows, all from one sample in a study of cytomegalovirus exposure and HLA in healthy donors. Data came from immunoSEQ multiplex PCR; TCRdb stores just in-frame clones and leaves some out. Here the sample spans about 130,000 clones, more than 60% being singletons. The sequenced material came from PBMCs. All receptors come from a woman between 18 and 29 years old in good health and CMV-seronegative. CDR3s include the opening cysteine and the closing phenylalanine or tryptophan. A D gene is named only where the DNA matches it firmly. Not every row has a clone size; where given, it reads once, few, many or a size class.

V gene,D gene,clone size,J gene,CDR3 protein,CDR3 DNA
TRBV5-1,-,-,TRBJ1-1,CASSFRGTEAFF,TGCGCCAGCAGCTTCAGGGGTACTGAAGCTTTCTTT
TRBV30,-,-,TRBJ1-2,CAWQVPFHGYTF,TGTGCCTGGCAGGTCCCCTTCCATGGCTACACCTTC
TRBV30,-,-,TRBJ1-1,CAWDPITGSEAFF,TGTGCCTGGGACCCCATCACCGGGTCTGAAGCTTTCTTT
TRBV7-2,TRBD2,-,TRBJ2-2,CAGGTSGSTRELFF,TGTGCCGGAGGGACTAGCGGGTCGACCAGGGAGCTGTTTTTT
TRBV19,TRBD1,-,TRBJ2-2,CASSYRGQGGELFF,TGTGCCAGTAGTTACAGGGGGCAGGGCGGGGAGCTGTTTTTT
TRBV5-1,-,-,TRBJ2-1,CASSLDPTANEQFF,TGCGCCAGCAGCTTGGACCCGACAGCCAATGAGCAGTTCTTC
TRBV30,-,once,TRBJ1-2,CALQGPAGYTF,TGTGCCTTGCAGGGCCCCGCTGGCTACACCTTC
TRBV4-2,TRBD2,-,TRBJ2-1,CASSQERGSSYNEQFF,TGTGCCAGCAGCCAAGAACGCGGGAGCTCCTACAATGAGCAGTTCTTC
TRBV5-4,-,once,TRBJ1-3,CASSRSGLHGNTIYF,TGTGCCAGCAGCCGCTCGGGACTCCACGGAAACACCATATATTTT
TRBV19,-,-,TRBJ1-1,CASRSRAAEAFF,TGTGCCAGTAGATCCAGGGCGGCTGAAGCTTTCTTT
TRBV5-1,TRBD1,-,TRBJ2-7,CASSTGQGMSYEQYF,TGCGCCAGCAGCACCGGACAGGGAATGTCCTACGAGCAGTACTTC
TRBV7-2,-,-,TRBJ1-1,CARPGQPLNTEAFF,TGTGCCAGACCAGGACAACCCCTCAACACTGAAGCTTTCTTT
TRBV6-5,-,-,TRBJ1-1,CATRDSSLLNTEAFF,TGTGCCACCAGGGACTCGTCCCTTCTGAACACTGAAGCTTTCTTT
TRBV6-5,TRBD2,-,TRBJ2-7,CASSRSGDLTYEQYF,TGTGCCAGCAGCCGGAGCGGGGACCTGACCTACGAGCAGTACTTC
TRBV5-1,TRBD1,-,TRBJ2-3,CASSLDRGRADTQYF,TGCGCCAGCAGCTTAGACAGGGGGCGGGCAGATACGCAGTATTTT
TRBV5-1,-,-,TRBJ1-4,CASSTGDISGGEKLFF,TGCGCCAGCAGCACCGGCGACATCTCGGGGGGTGAAAAACTGTTTTTT
TRBV27,TRBD1,-,TRBJ2-7,CASSLTETGIHEQYF,TGTGCCAGCAGTTTAACCGAGACAGGGATCCACGAGCAGTACTTC
TRBV5-8,-,-,TRBJ1-4,CASSFGTSNEKLFF,TGTGCCAGCAGCTTTGGGACATCAAATGAAAAACTGTTTTTT
TRBV7-8,TRBD1,few,TRBJ1-4,CASSLEGGTGVEKLFF,TGTGCCAGCAGCTTAGAAGGGGGGACAGGGGTAGAAAAACTGTTTTTT
TRBV10-2,TRBD2,-,TRBJ2-5,CASSEVSGTETQYF,TGCGCCAGCAGTGAGGTTAGCGGGACTGAGACCCAGTACTTC
TRBV5-4,TRBD2,-,TRBJ2-7,CASSSYRTSGRPYEQYF,TGTGCCAGCAGCTCATATCGGACTAGCGGGAGGCCCTACGAGCAGTACTTC
TRBV4-2,TRBD2,-,TRBJ2-3,CASSRRLAGGTDTQYF,TGTGCCAGCAGCCGCAGGCTAGCGGGAGGCACAGATACGCAGTATTTT
TRBV6-6,-,once,TRBJ1-2,CASSSRSEAVNYGYTF,TGTGCCAGCAGTTCACGGTCGGAGGCCGTAAACTATGGCTACACCTTC
TRBV6-1,TRBD1,-,TRBJ1-4,CASSMTGENEKLFF,TGTGCCAGCAGTATGACAGGGGAAAATGAAAAACTGTTTTTT
TRBV5-1,TRBD1,-,TRBJ2-7,CASSSQGQGAYEQYF,TGCGCCAGCAGCTCCCAGGGACAGGGGGCTTACGAGCAGTACTTC
TRBV18,TRBD1,-,TRBJ2-1,CASSLSGTGTYNEQFF,TGTGCCAGCTCACTTTCCGGGACAGGGACTTACAATGAGCAGTTCTTC
TRBV29-1,-,-,TRBJ2-2,CSVTAPNTGELFF,TGCAGCGTGACAGCTCCGAACACCGGGGAGCTGTTTTTT
TRBV10-3,TRBD1,-,TRBJ2-7,CAIREQGAIYEQYF,TGTGCCATCAGGGAACAGGGGGCTATCTACGAGCAGTACTTC
TRBV6-5,-,once,TRBJ2-3,CASSRTAEDTQYF,TGTGCCAGCAGTAGGACAGCGGAAGATACGCAGTATTTT
TRBV6-1,TRBD1,-,TRBJ2-3,CASSDGTGITDTQYF,TGTGCCAGCAGTGACGGGACAGGCATCACAGATACGCAGTATTTT
TRBV18,TRBD1,-,TRBJ1-2,CASSRAPGTENRSYGYTF,TGTGCCAGCTCACGCGCTCCCGGGACAGAGAACCGTTCCTATGGCTACACCTTC
TRBV13,-,-,TRBJ1-1,CASSLVTDLNTEAFF,TGTGCCAGCAGCTTAGTAACAGATTTGAACACTGAAGCTTTCTTT
TRBV10-3,-,-,TRBJ2-3,CAISESSGGKGDTQYF,TGTGCCATCAGTGAGTCAAGTGGCGGGAAGGGAGATACGCAGTATTTT
TRBV30,-,-,TRBJ2-3,CAWSRGRTTDTQYF,TGTGCCTGGAGTAGAGGGAGGACCACAGATACGCAGTATTTT
TRBV5-8,TRBD2,-,TRBJ2-2,CASRTSGRPVEGELFF,TGTGCCAGCAGAACTAGCGGGAGGCCCGTGGAGGGGGAGCTGTTTTTT
TRBV29-1,-,once,TRBJ2-7,CSVVTQRVLLSYEQYF,TGCAGCGTTGTGACCCAGCGGGTCCTCCTCTCCTACGAGCAGTACTTC
TRBV11-2,-,-,TRBJ2-7,CASSPDTGAHEQYF,TGTGCCAGCAGCCCAGATACTGGGGCCCACGAGCAGTACTTC